This T cell receptor beta chain was identified in a study of PD-1 blockade in classical Hodgkin lymphoma. The protocol was immunoSEQ multiplex PCR, while the TCRdb copy is restricted to in-frame clones and leaves out a portion. The sample lists 90,000 to 100,000 clones, roughly 78% occurring once. Germline lookup yields CDR1 MNHNS and CDR2 SASEGT. The CDR3 totals 15 residues. V lost 0 bases to trimming and J lost 2 bases; unmatched junction nucleotides: 1. Study conclusions and caveats: CD8+ TCR diversity did not rise significantly by C4D1, unlike CD4+. Whoever responded completely had baseline diversity much like that seen in newly diagnosed patients.

Time point described: cycle 4 day 1 (C4D1), after more than five weeks of nivolumab. After autologous stem cell transplantation all patients relapsed, and prior brentuximab vedotin exposure differed between cohorts. When best responses were assessed, they were complete response, partial response or progressive disease. This clone was seen just once. Its antigen is undetermined. This specimen consisted of peripheral blood mononuclear cells (PBMCs), obtained before the fourth cycle of nivolumab. The sequence came from a human donor with classical Hodgkin lymphoma. The genes are TRBV6-1 and TRBJ1-3; TRBD1 matches 7 bases. The CDR3 protein is CASSEATGAGNTIYF. CDR3 DNA sequence: TGTGCCAGCAGTGAAGCCACAGGGGCTGGAAACACCATATATTTT.